These T cell receptor beta chains were read from a single sample in a study of naive and memory T cell subsets. TCRdb fed the UMI-ligation and nested PCR reads into MiXCR, producing one record per CDR3 protein. The repertoire holds about 82,000 distinct CDR3 sequences, with approximately 10% as singletons. Specimen: naive CD8+ T cells from blood. The receptors stem from a human donor in good health. The CDR3 runs from the conserved cysteine through the conserved F or W. A D gene is named only where the DNA matches it firmly. Size is omitted from some rows. Given values are once, few, many or a class for expanded clones.

d_gene: NA; abundance: NA; j_gene: TRBJ1-1; v_gene: TRBV4-1; CDR3nt: TGCGCCAGCAGCCATCGAGGAGGGGGCACTGAAGCTTTCTTT; CDR3aa: CASSHRGGGTEAFF
d_gene: NA; abundance: NA; j_gene: TRBJ1-1; v_gene: TRBV4-1; CDR3nt: TGCGCCAGCAGCCCACGGACGGGAGGGACTGAAGCTTTCTTT; CDR3aa: CASSPRTGGTEAFF
d_gene: NA; abundance: few; j_gene: TRBJ2-3; v_gene: TRBV15; CDR3nt: TGTGCCACCAAGGGGGAATACTCCGCAGATACGCAGTATTTT; CDR3aa: CATKGEYSADTQYF
d_gene: TRBD2; abundance: many; j_gene: TRBJ2-1; v_gene: TRBV5-1; CDR3nt: TGCGCCAGCAGGACGAGCGGGAGGTATAGGTCCAATGAGCAGTTCTTC; CDR3aa: CASRTSGRYRSNEQFF
d_gene: NA; abundance: many; j_gene: TRBJ2-1; v_gene: TRBV12-5; CDR3nt: TGTGCTAGTGGTTTGGGACGCGGCGCGGTGGATGAGCAGTTCTTC; CDR3aa: CASGLGRGAVDEQFF
d_gene: NA; abundance: NA; j_gene: TRBJ1-1; v_gene: TRBV7-6; CDR3nt: TGTGCCAGCAGCTCAGACCGGACTGAAGCTTTCTTT; CDR3aa: CASSSDRTEAFF
d_gene: NA; abundance: many; j_gene: TRBJ2-2; v_gene: TRBV9; CDR3nt: TGTGCCAGCAGCGCGACGACCCGTGGCACCGGGGAGCTGTTTTTT; CDR3aa: CASSATTRGTGELFF
d_gene: TRBD1; abundance: NA; j_gene: TRBJ1-2; v_gene: TRBV29-1; CDR3nt: TGCAGCGTTGGCCCCGGACAGGGAAGGGAATGGGGCTACACCTTC; CDR3aa: CSVGPGQGREWGYTF
d_gene: NA; abundance: few; j_gene: TRBJ1-1; v_gene: TRBV14; CDR3nt: TGTGCCAGCAGCCACCTGACAGAAATGAACACTGAAGCTTTCTTT; CDR3aa: CASSHLTEMNTEAFF
d_gene: NA; abundance: NA; j_gene: TRBJ1-5; v_gene: TRBV28; CDR3nt: TGTGCCAGCAGTTTTGAAGGGGGAGGAAATCAGCCCCAGCATTTT; CDR3aa: CASSFEGGGNQPQHF
d_gene: TRBD2; abundance: many; j_gene: TRBJ2-7; v_gene: TRBV6-4; CDR3nt: TGTGCCAGCAGTGACCGTTTAGCGGGACCCCACGAGCAGTACTTC; CDR3aa: CASSDRLAGPHEQYF
d_gene: NA; abundance: NA; j_gene: TRBJ2-7; v_gene: TRBV29-1; CDR3nt: TGCAGCGTCGCGGGGGAACAGGGTGTCTACGAGCAGTACTTC; CDR3aa: CSVAGEQGVYEQYF
d_gene: TRBD2; abundance: few; j_gene: TRBJ2-1; v_gene: TRBV5-1; CDR3nt: TGCGCCAGCAGCTTGGTATCGGTAGCGGGAGGGCCCTACAATGAGCAGTTCTTC; CDR3aa: CASSLVSVAGGPYNEQFF
d_gene: NA; abundance: many; j_gene: TRBJ2-1; v_gene: TRBV12-3/TRBV12-4; CDR3nt: TGTGCCAGCAGTTTCGGCAATGAGCAGTTCTTC; CDR3aa: CASSFGNEQFF
d_gene: TRBD2; abundance: many; j_gene: TRBJ2-7; v_gene: TRBV4-3; CDR3nt: TGCGCCAGCAGCCAAGGGGGACTACCTTCCTACGAGCAGTACTTC; CDR3aa: CASSQGGLPSYEQYF
d_gene: TRBD2; abundance: NA; j_gene: TRBJ2-3; v_gene: TRBV6-2/TRBV6-3; CDR3nt: TGTGCCAGCAGTTACTTTTCAGCGGGGGAAGATACGCAGTATTTT; CDR3aa: CASSYFSAGEDTQYF
d_gene: TRBD2; abundance: NA; j_gene: TRBJ2-7; v_gene: TRBV2; CDR3nt: TGTGCCAGCAGTGTGTTCCTAGCGGATACCTACGAGCAGTACTTC; CDR3aa: CASSVFLADTYEQYF
d_gene: TRBD1; abundance: NA; j_gene: TRBJ2-5; v_gene: TRBV6-2/TRBV6-3; CDR3nt: TGTGCCAGCAGATCTTTCCCGGGACAGTCTCAAGAGACCCAGTACTTC; CDR3aa: CASRSFPGQSQETQYF
d_gene: NA; abundance: many; j_gene: TRBJ2-2; v_gene: TRBV12-5; CDR3nt: TGTGCTAGTGGTTTGGTCCCGACCGGGGAGCTGTTTTTT; CDR3aa: CASGLVPTGELFF
d_gene: NA; abundance: many; j_gene: TRBJ2-7; v_gene: TRBV11-2; CDR3nt: TGTGCCAGCAGCTTAGATGATTCCTACGAGCAGTACTTC; CDR3aa: CASSLDDSYEQYF
d_gene: NA; abundance: NA; j_gene: TRBJ2-7; v_gene: TRBV15; CDR3nt: TGTGCCACCAGCAGAGATGGGGAAGTCGAGCAGTACTTC; CDR3aa: CATSRDGEVEQYF
d_gene: NA; abundance: many; j_gene: TRBJ2-1; v_gene: TRBV29-1; CDR3nt: TGCAGCGTGACCACTAGGATTCCTCGAAATGAGCAGTTCTTC; CDR3aa: CSVTTRIPRNEQFF
d_gene: TRBD2; abundance: NA; j_gene: TRBJ2-1; v_gene: TRBV24-1; CDR3nt: TGTGCCACCAGTTTCGGGAGCGTCAGAGACAACGGACTAGCGGTCCACGAATACAATGAGCAGTTCTTC; CDR3aa: CATSFGSVRDNGLAVHEYNEQFF
d_gene: NA; abundance: many; j_gene: TRBJ2-2; v_gene: TRBV7-6; CDR3nt: TGTGCCAGCAGCGGCTCGAACGGGGAGCTGTTTTTT; CDR3aa: CASSGSNGELFF
d_gene: TRBD1; abundance: many; j_gene: TRBJ2-5; v_gene: TRBV6-2/TRBV6-3; CDR3nt: TGTGCCAGCAGTCAACCGGGACAGGGCAAAGAGACCCAGTACTTC; CDR3aa: CASSQPGQGKETQYF
d_gene: NA; abundance: many; j_gene: TRBJ2-1; v_gene: TRBV20-1; CDR3nt: TGCAGTGCTAGAGCTTGGGACTCGGCGGTGCAGTTCTTC; CDR3aa: CSARAWDSAVQFF
d_gene: NA; abundance: NA; j_gene: TRBJ1-1; v_gene: TRBV27; CDR3nt: TGTGCCAGCAGGAGGACAGTTAACACTGAAGCTTTCTTT; CDR3aa: CASRRTVNTEAFF
d_gene: TRBD1; abundance: NA; j_gene: TRBJ2-7; v_gene: TRBV5-6; CDR3nt: TGTGCCAGCAGTGCGGCGGGACAGGGGGCAAACGAGCAGTACTTC; CDR3aa: CASSAAGQGANEQYF
d_gene: TRBD1; abundance: few; j_gene: TRBJ1-3; v_gene: TRBV7-9; CDR3nt: TGTGCCAGCAGCCCACCGGACAGGGACCTCTCTGGAAACACCATATATTTT; CDR3aa: CASSPPDRDLSGNTIYF
d_gene: NA; abundance: NA; j_gene: TRBJ2-1; v_gene: TRBV7-6; CDR3nt: TGTGCCAGCAGCTTAGGGGCGGCCGCCTACAATGAGCAGTTCTTC; CDR3aa: CASSLGAAAYNEQFF
d_gene: TRBD2; abundance: few; j_gene: TRBJ2-1; v_gene: TRBV29-1; CDR3nt: TGCAGCGTTTGGCTAGCGGGGTACAATGAGCAGTTCTTC; CDR3aa: CSVWLAGYNEQFF
d_gene: TRBD1; abundance: few; j_gene: TRBJ2-7; v_gene: TRBV4-1; CDR3nt: TGCGCCAGCAGCCAAGTCACAGGGGACTACGAGCAGTACTTC; CDR3aa: CASSQVTGDYEQYF
d_gene: TRBD2; abundance: few; j_gene: TRBJ2-1; v_gene: TRBV7-9; CDR3nt: TGTGCCAGCAGCTCCCTCGCGGGAGGGCCCAATGAGCAGTTCTTC; CDR3aa: CASSSLAGGPNEQFF
d_gene: TRBD1; abundance: many; j_gene: TRBJ1-1; v_gene: TRBV24-1; CDR3nt: TGTGCCACCCAAGGTCCAGGGGGCAACACTGAAGCTTTCTTT; CDR3aa: CATQGPGGNTEAFF
d_gene: NA; abundance: few; j_gene: TRBJ2-1; v_gene: TRBV24-1; CDR3nt: TGTGCCACCAGTGATTCTGAGGTACCCAATGAGCAGTTCTTC; CDR3aa: CATSDSEVPNEQFF
d_gene: NA; abundance: NA; j_gene: TRBJ2-2; v_gene: TRBV4-2; CDR3nt: TGTGCCAGCAGCCAAGGGCTAGCCGGCACCGGGGAGCTGTTTTTT; CDR3aa: CASSQGLAGTGELFF
d_gene: TRBD1; abundance: NA; j_gene: TRBJ2-1; v_gene: TRBV4-3; CDR3nt: TGCGCCAGCAGCCATGCGACAGGGTTTGGTTACAATGAGCAGTTCTTC; CDR3aa: CASSHATGFGYNEQFF
d_gene: NA; abundance: many; j_gene: TRBJ2-7; v_gene: TRBV7-2; CDR3nt: TGTGCCAGCAGCTTAGTCAGGATGGACGGAGGCGAGCAGTACTTC; CDR3aa: CASSLVRMDGGEQYF
d_gene: NA; abundance: many; j_gene: TRBJ1-2; v_gene: TRBV6-4; CDR3nt: TGTGCCAGCAGGGGTCCGACAGGAGGTAGTTATGGCTACACCTTC; CDR3aa: CASRGPTGGSYGYTF
d_gene: NA; abundance: few; j_gene: TRBJ2-1; v_gene: TRBV9; CDR3nt: TGTGCCAGCAGCGGCAGAGATTACAATGAGCAGTTCTTC; CDR3aa: CASSGRDYNEQFF
d_gene: TRBD2; abundance: NA; j_gene: TRBJ2-1; v_gene: TRBV7-8; CDR3nt: TGTGCCAGCAGCTTAGTAGCGGGAGAGGGGGACTCCAATGAGCAGTTCTTC; CDR3aa: CASSLVAGEGDSNEQFF
d_gene: TRBD1; abundance: many; j_gene: TRBJ2-1; v_gene: TRBV29-1; CDR3nt: TGCAGCGTTGACCTCGGACAGGGGGTCGACAATGAGCAGTTCTTC; CDR3aa: CSVDLGQGVDNEQFF
d_gene: NA; abundance: few; j_gene: TRBJ2-1; v_gene: TRBV27; CDR3nt: TGTGCCAGCAGTCCGACCTCCTACGCATTTTTGAGTCAGTTCTTC; CDR3aa: CASSPTSYAFLSQFF
d_gene: NA; abundance: many; j_gene: TRBJ2-1; v_gene: TRBV20-1; CDR3nt: TGCAGTGCTAAGAATAGAGATGGAGCTTGGTCCTACAATGAGCAGTTCTTC; CDR3aa: CSAKNRDGAWSYNEQFF
d_gene: NA; abundance: few; j_gene: TRBJ2-7; v_gene: TRBV12-3/TRBV12-4; CDR3nt: TGTGCCAGCACTTTGGGGGGGCGCGAGCAGTACTTC; CDR3aa: CASTLGGREQYF
d_gene: TRBD2; abundance: few; j_gene: TRBJ2-1; v_gene: TRBV6-6; CDR3nt: TGTGCCACCGCGGGAGTTTGGAATGAGCAGTTCTTC; CDR3aa: CATAGVWNEQFF
d_gene: NA; abundance: many; j_gene: TRBJ2-7; v_gene: TRBV5-6; CDR3nt: TGTGCCAGCAGCTCACAACACTACGAGCAGTACTTC; CDR3aa: CASSSQHYEQYF
d_gene: NA; abundance: NA; j_gene: TRBJ2-1; v_gene: TRBV24-1; CDR3nt: TGTGCCCCCAAAAGGGTCCAGGCATATGAGCAGTTCTTC; CDR3aa: CAPKRVQAYEQFF
d_gene: NA; abundance: few; j_gene: TRBJ1-6; v_gene: TRBV27; CDR3nt: TGTGCCAGCAGTTTATCGAGTTATAAGGTGGGACCCCTCCACTTT; CDR3aa: CASSLSSYKVGPLHF
d_gene: NA; abundance: few; j_gene: TRBJ2-3; v_gene: TRBV28; CDR3nt: TGTGCCAGCAGTTTAGCGGGATCTGGCACAGATACGCAGTATTTT; CDR3aa: CASSLAGSGTDTQYF
d_gene: TRBD2; abundance: many; j_gene: TRBJ2-5; v_gene: TRBV7-8; CDR3nt: TGTGCCAGCAGCCCGACACTAGCGGTACAAGAGACCCAGTACTTC; CDR3aa: CASSPTLAVQETQYF
d_gene: NA; abundance: few; j_gene: TRBJ1-5; v_gene: TRBV28; CDR3nt: TGTGCCAGCAGTTTGCCAGCTAGCAATCAGCCCCAGCATTTT; CDR3aa: CASSLPASNQPQHF
d_gene: NA; abundance: many; j_gene: TRBJ2-6; v_gene: TRBV5-6; CDR3nt: TGTGCCAGCAGGCCTACGGGCTCTGGGGCCAACGTCCTGACTTTC; CDR3aa: CASRPTGSGANVLTF